The entry that follows covers one T cell receptor (beta chain) sequence. Authors' methods: Quantification of nucleated cells was approximated via reference gene primer amplification. TCRdb keeps only in-frame clones here, not all; method: immunoSEQ multiplex PCR. The V and J calls and clone size are taken from that table; D and trimming were inferred from the DNA. Among 250,000 to 350,000 clones listed, roughly 90% were seen once. The sample originates from a study of blood T cell repertoires in COVID-19. Study-level information: The samples span acute and convalescent COVID-19 from the United States, Italy and Spain. Sample material is recorded as cDNA or gDNA derived from T cells, B-cell-depleted T cells, or PBMCs.

CDR3 length equals 14 residues. Per germline, CDR1 MNHEY and CDR2 SVGEGT. V was cut by 2 bases and J by 6 bases, with 12 bases left in between. Material for sequencing was peripheral blood. This TCR came from a young woman with active or convalescent COVID-19. The V call is TRBV6-2 or TRBV6-3, the J call TRBJ2-3; D is ambiguous. The CDR3 DNA reads TGTGCCAGCAGTTACAAGTCCCCCGGGGATACGCAGTATTTT. This sequence encodes CASSYKSPGDTQYF.